The entry that follows covers one TCR beta chain sequence. This entry comes from a study of blood T cell repertoires in COVID-19. Study-level background: Acute and convalescent COVID-19 samples came from the United States, Italy and Spain. PBMCs, B-cell-depleted T cells, or T cells were the source of the cDNA or gDNA that made up the material.

Trimming took off 4 bases at V and 1 base at J, with 14 bases between the two ends. Germline CDR1 and CDR2: SGHRS and YFSETQ. The CDR3 covers 15 residues. Original handling: Amplification of reference gene primers provided the estimated nucleated cell counts. The method was immunoSEQ multiplex PCR; TCRdb's version includes in-frame clones alone and lacks a portion of them. That table is the source of V, J and clone size, and D and trimming were worked out from the DNA. The sample shows roughly 100,000 clones, approximately 88% of them seen only once. The genes are TRBV5-1 and TRBJ1-1, with D tentatively TRBD1 (6 bases). The TCR was taken from a man older than 75 with acute or convalescent COVID-19. The sample was peripheral blood. CDR3 sequence (DNA): TGCGCCAGCAGCCCTACGACAGGCAAGAACACTGAAGCTTTCTTT. It yields the protein CASSPTTGKNTEAFF.